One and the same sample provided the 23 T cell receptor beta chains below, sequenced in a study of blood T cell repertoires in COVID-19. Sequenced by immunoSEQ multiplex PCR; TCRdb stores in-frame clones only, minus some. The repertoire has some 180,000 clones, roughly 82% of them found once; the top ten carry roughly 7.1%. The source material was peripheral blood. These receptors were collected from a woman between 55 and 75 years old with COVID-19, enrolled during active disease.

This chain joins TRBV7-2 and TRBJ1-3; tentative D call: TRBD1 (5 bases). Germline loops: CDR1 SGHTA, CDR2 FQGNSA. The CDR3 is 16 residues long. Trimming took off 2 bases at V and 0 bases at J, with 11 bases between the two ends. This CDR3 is CASSLLPTVSGNTIYF. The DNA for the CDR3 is TGTGCCAGCAGCTTACTACCGACAGTCTCTGGAAACACCATATATTTT.

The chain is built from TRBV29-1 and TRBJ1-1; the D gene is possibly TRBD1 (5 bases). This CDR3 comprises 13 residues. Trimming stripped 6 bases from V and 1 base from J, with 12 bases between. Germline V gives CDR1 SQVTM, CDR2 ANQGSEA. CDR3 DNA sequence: TGCAGCGTACCGGGACTCGGGAACACTGAAGCTTTCTTT. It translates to CSVPGLGNTEAFF.

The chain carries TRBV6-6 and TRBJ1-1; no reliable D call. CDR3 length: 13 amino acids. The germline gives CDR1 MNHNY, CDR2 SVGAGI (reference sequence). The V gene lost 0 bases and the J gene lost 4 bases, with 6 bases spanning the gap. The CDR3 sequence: CASSYSVLTEAFF. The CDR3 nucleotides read TGTGCCAGCAGTTACTCCGTTCTCACTGAAGCTTTCTTT.

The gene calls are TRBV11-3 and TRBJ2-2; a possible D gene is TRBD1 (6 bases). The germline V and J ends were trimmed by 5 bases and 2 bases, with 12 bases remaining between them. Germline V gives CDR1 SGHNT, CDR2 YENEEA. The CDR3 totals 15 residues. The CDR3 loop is CASSIGQQNTGELFF. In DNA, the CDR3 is TGTGCCAGCAGCATCGGACAGCAAAACACCGGGGAGCTGTTTTTT.

The chain's CDR3 is CASSFRLAGGSTDTQYF. As DNA, the CDR3 is TGCGCCAGCAGCTTTAGACTAGCGGGAGGGAGCACAGATACGCAGTATTTT. The chain links TRBV5-1 to TRBJ2-3; the match to TRBD2 covers 14 bases. CDR3 length: 17 amino acids. V was pared by 2 bases and J by 0 bases, with 2 bases of the junction left unmatched. The germline V gene encodes CDR1 SGHRS and CDR2 YFSETQ.

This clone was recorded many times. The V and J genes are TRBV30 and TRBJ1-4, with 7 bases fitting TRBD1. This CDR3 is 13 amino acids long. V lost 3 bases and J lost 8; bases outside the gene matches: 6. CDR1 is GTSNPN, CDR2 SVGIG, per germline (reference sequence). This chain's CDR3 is CAWRLGQLEKLFF. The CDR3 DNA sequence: TGTGCCTGGAGATTGGGACAGTTGGAAAAACTGTTTTTT.

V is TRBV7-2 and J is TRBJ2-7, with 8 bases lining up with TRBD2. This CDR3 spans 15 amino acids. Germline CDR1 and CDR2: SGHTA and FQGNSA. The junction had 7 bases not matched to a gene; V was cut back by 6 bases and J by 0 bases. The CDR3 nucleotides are TGTGCCAGCAGTTGGAGCGGGAGTTTCTCCTACGAGCAGTACTTC. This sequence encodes CASSWSGSFSYEQYF.

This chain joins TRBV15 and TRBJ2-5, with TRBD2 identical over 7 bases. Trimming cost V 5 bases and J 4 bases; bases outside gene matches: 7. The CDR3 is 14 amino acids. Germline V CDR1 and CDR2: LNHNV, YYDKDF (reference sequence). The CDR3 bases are TGTGCCACCAGCGGTGGCGGGGGTCGAGAGACCCAGTACTTC. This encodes CATSGGGGRETQYF.

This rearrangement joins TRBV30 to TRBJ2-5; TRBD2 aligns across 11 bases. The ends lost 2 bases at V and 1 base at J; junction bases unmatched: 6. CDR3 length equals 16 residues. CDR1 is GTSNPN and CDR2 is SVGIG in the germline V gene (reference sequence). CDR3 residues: CAWSPTGTSGQETQYF. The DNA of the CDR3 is TGTGCCTGGAGTCCCACCGGGACTAGCGGCCAAGAGACCCAGTACTTC.

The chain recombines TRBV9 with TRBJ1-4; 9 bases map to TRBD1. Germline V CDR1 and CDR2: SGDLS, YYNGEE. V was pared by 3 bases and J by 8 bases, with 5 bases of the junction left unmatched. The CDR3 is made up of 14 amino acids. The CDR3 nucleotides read TGTGCCAGCAGCGGGACAGGGGTTTACGAAAAACTGTTTTTT. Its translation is CASSGTGVYEKLFF.

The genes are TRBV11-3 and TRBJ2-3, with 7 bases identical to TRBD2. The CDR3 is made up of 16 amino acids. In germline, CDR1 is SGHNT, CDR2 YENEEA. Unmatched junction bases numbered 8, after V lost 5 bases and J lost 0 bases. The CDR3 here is CASSPRSGASTDTQYF. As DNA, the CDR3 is TGTGCCAGCAGCCCCCGGAGCGGGGCTAGCACAGATACGCAGTATTTT.

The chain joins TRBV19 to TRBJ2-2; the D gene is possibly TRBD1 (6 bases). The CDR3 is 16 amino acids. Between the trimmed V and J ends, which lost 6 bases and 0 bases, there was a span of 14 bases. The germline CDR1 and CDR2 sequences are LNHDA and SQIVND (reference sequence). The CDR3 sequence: CASRIQGYSNTGELFF. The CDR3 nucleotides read TGTGCCAGTAGAATACAGGGCTATTCGAACACCGGGGAGCTGTTTTTT.

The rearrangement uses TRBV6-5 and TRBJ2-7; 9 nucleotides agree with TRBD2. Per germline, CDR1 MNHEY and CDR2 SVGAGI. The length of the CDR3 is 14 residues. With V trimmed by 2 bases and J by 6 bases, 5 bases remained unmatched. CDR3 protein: CASSYAGGLAEQYF. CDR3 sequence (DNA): TGTGCCAGCAGTTACGCGGGAGGGCTGGCCGAGCAGTACTTC.

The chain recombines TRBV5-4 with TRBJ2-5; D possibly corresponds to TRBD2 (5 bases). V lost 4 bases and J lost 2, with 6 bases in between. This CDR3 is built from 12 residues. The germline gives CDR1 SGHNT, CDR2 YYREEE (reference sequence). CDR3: CASSRGQETQYF. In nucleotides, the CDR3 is TGTGCCAGCAGCCGGGGTCAAGAGACCCAGTACTTC.

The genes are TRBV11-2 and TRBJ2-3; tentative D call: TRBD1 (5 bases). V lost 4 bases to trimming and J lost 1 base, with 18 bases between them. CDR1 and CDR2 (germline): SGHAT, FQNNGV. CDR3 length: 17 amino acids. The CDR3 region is CASSYGSLWGGTDTQYF. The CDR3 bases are TGTGCCAGCAGCTACGGAAGCCTCTGGGGCGGCACAGATACGCAGTATTTT.

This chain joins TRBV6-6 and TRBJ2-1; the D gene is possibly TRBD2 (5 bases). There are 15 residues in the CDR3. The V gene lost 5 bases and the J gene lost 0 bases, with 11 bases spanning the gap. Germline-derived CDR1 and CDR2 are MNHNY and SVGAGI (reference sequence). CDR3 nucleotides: TGTGCCAGCAGTCAACTAGGCCCCTCCTACAATGAGCAGTTCTTC. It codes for CASSQLGPSYNEQFF.

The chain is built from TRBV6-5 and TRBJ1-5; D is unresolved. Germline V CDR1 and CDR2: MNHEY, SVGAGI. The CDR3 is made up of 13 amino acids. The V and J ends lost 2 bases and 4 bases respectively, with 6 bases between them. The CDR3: CASSYELNQPQHF. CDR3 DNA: TGTGCCAGCAGTTACGAGCTGAATCAGCCCCAGCATTTT.

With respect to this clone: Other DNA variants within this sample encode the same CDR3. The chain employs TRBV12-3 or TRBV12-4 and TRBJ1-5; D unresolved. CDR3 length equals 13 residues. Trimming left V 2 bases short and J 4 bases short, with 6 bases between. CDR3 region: CASSLSVNQPQHF. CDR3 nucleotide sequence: TGTGCCAGCAGTTTAAGCGTTAATCAGCCCCAGCATTTT.

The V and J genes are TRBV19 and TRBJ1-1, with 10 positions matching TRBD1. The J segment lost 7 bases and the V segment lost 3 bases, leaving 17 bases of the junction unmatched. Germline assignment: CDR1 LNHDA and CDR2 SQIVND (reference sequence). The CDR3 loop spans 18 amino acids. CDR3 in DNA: TGTGCCAGTAGTATTTCGCAGAGTGTGGGACAGGGGTTAATTGAAGCTTTCTTT. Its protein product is CASSISQSVGQGLIEAFF.

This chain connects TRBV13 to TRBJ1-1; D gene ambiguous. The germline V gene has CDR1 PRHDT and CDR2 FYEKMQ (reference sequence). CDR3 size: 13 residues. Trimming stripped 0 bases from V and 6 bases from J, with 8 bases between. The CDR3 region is CASSLGRGPEAFF. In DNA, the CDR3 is TGTGCCAGCAGCTTAGGGCGCGGCCCTGAAGCTTTCTTT.

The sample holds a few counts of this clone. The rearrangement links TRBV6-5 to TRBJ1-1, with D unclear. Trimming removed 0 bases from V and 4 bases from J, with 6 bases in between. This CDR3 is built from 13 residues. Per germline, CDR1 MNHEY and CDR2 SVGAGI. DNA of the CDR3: TGTGCCAGCAGTTACTCGGAGGTCACTGAAGCTTTCTTT. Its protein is CASSYSEVTEAFF.

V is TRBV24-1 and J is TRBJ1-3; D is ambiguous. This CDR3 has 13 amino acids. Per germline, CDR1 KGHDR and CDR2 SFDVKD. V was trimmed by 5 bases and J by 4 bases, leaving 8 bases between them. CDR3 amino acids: CATSGVWGNTIYF. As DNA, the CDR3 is TGTGCCACCAGTGGAGTATGGGGAAACACCATATATTTT.

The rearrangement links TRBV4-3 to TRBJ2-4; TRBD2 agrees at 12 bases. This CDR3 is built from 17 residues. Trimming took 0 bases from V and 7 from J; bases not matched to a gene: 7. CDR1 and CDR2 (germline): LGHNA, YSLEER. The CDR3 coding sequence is TGCGCCAGCAGCCAAGATACTAGCGGGAGGCTCGGGAACATTCAGTACTTC. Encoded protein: CASSQDTSGRLGNIQYF.